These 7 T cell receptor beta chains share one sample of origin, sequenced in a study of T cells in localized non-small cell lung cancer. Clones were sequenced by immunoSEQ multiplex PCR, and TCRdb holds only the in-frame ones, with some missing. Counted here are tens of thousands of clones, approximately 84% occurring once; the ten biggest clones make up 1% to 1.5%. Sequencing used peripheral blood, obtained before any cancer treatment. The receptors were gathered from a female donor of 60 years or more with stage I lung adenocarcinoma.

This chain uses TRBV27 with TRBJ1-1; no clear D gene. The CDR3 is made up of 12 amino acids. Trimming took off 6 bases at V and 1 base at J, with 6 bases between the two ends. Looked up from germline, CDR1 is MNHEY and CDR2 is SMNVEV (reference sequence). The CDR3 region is CASRRQNTEAFF. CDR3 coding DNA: TGTGCCAGCAGGAGGCAGAACACTGAAGCTTTCTTT.

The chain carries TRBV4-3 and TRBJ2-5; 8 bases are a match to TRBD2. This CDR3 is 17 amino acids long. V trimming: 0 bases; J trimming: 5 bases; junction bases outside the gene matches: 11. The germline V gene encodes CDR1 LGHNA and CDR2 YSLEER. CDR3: CASSQDGRGATWETQYF. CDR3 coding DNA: TGCGCCAGCAGCCAAGACGGGCGGGGGGCCACCTGGGAGACCCAGTACTTC.

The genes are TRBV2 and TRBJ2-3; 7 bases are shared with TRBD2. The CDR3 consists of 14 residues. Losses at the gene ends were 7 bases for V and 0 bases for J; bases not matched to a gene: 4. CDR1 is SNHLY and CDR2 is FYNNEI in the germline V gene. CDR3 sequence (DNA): TGTGCCAGCAAGACTAGCCCTAGCACAGATACGCAGTATTTT. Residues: CASKTSPSTDTQYF. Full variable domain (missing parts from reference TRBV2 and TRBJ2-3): EPEVTQTPSHQVTQMGQEVILRCVPISNHLYFYWYRQILGQKVEFLVSFYNNEISEKSEIFDDQFSVERPDGSNFTLKIRSTKLEDSAMYFCASKTSPSTDTQYFGPGTRLTVL.

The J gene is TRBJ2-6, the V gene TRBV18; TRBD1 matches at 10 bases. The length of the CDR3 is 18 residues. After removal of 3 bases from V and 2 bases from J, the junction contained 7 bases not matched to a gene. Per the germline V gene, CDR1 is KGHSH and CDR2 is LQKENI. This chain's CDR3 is CASSPETGGNTGANVLTF. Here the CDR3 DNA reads TGTGCCAGCTCACCGGAGACAGGGGGCAACACTGGGGCCAACGTCCTGACTTTC.

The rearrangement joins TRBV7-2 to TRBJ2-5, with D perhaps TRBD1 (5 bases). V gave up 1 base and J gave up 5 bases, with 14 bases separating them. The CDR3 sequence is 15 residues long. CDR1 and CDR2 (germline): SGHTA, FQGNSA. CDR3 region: CASSLVGRGGETQYF. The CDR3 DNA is TGTGCCAGCAGCTTAGTGGGTAGGGGTGGGGAGACCCAGTACTTC.

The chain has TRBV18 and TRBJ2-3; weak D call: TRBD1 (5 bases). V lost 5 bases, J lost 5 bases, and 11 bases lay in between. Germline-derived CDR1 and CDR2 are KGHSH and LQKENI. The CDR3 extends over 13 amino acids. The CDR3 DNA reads TGTGCCAGCTCAATAACAGGTGGAGATACGCAGTATTTT. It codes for CASSITGGDTQYF.

CDR3 protein: CASSRQGAPLYEQYF. DNA of the CDR3: TGTGCCAGCAGTCGACAGGGAGCCCCCCTCTACGAGCAGTACTTC. The chain carries TRBV27 and TRBJ2-7; 7 bases align to TRBD1. This CDR3 comprises 15 residues. The trim removed 5 bases at V and 3 bases at J, leaving 10 bases unmatched. Germline CDR1 is MNHEY and CDR2 is SMNVEV (reference sequence).